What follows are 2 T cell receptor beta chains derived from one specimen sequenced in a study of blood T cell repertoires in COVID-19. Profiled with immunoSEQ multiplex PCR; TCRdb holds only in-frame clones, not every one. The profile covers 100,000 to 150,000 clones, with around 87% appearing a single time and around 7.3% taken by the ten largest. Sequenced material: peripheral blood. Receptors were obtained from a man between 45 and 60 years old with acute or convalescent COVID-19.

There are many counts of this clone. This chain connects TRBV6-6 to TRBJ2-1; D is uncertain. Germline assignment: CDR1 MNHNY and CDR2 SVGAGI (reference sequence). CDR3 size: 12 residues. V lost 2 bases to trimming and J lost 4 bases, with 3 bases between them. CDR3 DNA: TGTGCCAGCAGTTACCCTTACAATGAGCAGTTCTTC. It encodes CASSYPYNEQFF.

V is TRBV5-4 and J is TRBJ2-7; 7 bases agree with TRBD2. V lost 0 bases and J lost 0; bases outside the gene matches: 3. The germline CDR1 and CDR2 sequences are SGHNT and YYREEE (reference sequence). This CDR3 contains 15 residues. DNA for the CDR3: TGTGCCAGCAGCTTGGGACTAGCCTTCTCCTACGAGCAGTACTTC. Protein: CASSLGLAFSYEQYF. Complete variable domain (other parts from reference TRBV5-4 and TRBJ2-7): ETGVTQSPTHLIKTRGQQVTLRCSSQSGHNTVSWYQQALGQGPQFIFQYYREEENGRGNFPPRFSGLQFPNYSSELNVNALELDDSALYLCASSLGLAFSYEQYFGPGTRLTVT.